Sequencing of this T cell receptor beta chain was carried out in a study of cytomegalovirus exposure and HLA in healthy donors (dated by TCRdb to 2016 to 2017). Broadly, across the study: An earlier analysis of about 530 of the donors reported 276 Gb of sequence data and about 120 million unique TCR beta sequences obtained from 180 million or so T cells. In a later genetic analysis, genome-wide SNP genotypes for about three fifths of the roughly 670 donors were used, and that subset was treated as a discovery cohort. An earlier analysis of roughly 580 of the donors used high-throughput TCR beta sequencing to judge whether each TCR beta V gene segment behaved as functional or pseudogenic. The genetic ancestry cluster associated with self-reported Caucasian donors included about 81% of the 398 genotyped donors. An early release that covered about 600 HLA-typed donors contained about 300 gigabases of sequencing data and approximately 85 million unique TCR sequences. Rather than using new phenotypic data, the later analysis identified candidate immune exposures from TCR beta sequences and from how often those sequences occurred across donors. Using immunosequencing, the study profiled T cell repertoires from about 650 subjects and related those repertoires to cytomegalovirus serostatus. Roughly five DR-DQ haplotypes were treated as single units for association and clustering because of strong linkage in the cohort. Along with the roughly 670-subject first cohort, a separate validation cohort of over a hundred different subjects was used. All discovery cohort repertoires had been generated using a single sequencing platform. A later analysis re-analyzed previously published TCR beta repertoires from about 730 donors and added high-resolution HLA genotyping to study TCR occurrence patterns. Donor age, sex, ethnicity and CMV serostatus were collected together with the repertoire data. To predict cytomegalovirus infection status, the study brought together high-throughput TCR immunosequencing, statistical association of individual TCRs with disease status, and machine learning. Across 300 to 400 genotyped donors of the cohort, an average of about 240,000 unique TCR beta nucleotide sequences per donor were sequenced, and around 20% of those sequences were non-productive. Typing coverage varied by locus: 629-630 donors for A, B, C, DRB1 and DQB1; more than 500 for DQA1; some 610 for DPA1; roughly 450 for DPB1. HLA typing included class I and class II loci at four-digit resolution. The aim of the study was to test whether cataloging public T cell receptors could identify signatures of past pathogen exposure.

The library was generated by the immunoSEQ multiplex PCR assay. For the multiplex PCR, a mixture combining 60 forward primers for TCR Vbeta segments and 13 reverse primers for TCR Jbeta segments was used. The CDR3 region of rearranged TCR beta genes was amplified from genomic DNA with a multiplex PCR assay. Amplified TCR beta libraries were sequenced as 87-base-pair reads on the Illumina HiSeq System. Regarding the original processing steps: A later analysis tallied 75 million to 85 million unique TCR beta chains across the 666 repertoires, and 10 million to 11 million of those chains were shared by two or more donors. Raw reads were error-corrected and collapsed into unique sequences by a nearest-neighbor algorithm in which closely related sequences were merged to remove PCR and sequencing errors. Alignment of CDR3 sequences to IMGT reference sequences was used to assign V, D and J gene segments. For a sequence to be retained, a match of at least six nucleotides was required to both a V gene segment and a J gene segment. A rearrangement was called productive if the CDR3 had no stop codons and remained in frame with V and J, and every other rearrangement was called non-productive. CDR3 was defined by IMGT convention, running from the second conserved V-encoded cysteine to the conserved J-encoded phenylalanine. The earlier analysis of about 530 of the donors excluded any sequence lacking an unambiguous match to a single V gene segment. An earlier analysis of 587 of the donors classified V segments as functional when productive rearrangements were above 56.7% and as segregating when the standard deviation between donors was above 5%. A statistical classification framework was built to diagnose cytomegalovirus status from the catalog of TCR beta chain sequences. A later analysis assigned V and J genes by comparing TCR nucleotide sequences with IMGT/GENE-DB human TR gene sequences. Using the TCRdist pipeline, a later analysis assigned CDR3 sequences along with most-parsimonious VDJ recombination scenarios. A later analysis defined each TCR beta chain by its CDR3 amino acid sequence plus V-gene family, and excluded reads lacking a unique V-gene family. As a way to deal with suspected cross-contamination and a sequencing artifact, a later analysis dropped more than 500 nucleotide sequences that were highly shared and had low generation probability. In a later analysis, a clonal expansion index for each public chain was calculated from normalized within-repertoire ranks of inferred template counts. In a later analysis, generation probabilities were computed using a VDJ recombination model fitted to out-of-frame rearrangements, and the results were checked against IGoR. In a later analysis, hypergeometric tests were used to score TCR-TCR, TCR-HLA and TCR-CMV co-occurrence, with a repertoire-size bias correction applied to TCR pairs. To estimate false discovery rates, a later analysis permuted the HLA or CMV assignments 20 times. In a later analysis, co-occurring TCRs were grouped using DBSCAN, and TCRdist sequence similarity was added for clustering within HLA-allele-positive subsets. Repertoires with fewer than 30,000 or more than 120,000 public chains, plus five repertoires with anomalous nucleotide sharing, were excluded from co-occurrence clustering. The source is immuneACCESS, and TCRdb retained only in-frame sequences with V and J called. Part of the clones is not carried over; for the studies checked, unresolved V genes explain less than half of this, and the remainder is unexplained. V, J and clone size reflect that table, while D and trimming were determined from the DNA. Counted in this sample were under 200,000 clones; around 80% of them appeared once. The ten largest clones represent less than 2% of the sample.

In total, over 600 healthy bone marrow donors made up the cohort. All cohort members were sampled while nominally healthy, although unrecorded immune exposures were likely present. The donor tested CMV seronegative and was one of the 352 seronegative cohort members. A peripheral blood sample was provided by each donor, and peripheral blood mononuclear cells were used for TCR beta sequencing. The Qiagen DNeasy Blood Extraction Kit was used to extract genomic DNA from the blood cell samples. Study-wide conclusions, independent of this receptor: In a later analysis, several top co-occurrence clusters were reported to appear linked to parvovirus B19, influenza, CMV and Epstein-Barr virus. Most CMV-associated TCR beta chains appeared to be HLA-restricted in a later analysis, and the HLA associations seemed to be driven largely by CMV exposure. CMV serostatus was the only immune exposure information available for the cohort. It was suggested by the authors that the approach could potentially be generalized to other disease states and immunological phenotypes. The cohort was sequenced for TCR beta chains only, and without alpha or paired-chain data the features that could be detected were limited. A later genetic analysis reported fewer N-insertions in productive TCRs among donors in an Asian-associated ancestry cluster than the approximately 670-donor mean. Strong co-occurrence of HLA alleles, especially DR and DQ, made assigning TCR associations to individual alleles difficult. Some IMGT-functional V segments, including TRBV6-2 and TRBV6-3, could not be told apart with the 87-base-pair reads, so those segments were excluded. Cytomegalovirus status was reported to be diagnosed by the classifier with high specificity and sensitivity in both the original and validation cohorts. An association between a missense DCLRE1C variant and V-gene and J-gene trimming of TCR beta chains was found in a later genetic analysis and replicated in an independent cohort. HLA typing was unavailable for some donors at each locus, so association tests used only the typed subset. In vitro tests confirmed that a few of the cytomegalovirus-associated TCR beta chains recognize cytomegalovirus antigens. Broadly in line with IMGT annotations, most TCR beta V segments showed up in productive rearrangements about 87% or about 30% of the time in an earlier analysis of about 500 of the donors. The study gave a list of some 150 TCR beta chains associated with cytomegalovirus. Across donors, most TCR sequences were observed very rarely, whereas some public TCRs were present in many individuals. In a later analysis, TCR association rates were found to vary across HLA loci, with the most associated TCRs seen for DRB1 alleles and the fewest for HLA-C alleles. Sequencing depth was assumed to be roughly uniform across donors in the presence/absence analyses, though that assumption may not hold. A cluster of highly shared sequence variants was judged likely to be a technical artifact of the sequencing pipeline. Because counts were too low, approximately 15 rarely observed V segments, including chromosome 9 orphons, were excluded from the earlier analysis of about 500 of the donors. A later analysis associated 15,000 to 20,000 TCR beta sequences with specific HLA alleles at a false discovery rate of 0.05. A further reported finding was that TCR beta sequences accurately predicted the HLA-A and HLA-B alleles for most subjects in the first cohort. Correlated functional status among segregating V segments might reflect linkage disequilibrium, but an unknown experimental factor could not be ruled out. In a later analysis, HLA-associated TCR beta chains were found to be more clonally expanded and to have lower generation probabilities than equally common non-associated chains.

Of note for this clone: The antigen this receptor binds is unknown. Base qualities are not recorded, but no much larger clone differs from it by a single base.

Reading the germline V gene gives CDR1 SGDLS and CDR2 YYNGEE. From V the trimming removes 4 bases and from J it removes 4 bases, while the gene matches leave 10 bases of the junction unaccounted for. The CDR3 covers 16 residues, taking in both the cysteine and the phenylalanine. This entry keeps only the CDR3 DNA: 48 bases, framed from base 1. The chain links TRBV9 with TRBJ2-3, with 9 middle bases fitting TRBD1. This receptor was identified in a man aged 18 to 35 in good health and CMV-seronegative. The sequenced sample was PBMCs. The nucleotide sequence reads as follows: TGTGCCAGCAGCCCCCGGGACAGGGTGATTGCAGATACGCAGTATTTT. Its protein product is CASSPRDRVIADTQYF.